A selection of T cell receptor beta chains follows, all from one sample in a study of blood T cell repertoires in COVID-19. Sequenced by immunoSEQ multiplex PCR; TCRdb stores in-frame clones only, minus some. Here the sample spans some 240,000 clones, about 80% being singletons. The sequencing sample was made of PBMCs or T cells enriched from blood (not recorded which). The receptors originated from a middle-aged man who had recovered from COVID-19. CDR3s include the opening cysteine and the closing phenylalanine or tryptophan. The order of the fields is CDR3 protein, CDR3 DNA, V gene, clone size, D gene, J gene. The D gene is left open where the match is weak. Rows may omit the clone size; those that give it use once, few, many or a size class.

CASSLGSAEAFF	TGCGCCAGCAGCTTGGGGAGCGCTGAAGCTTTCTTT	TRBV5-1	NA	NA	TRBJ1-1
CASSQGVQANTGELFF	TGTGCCAGCAGCCAAGGAGTCCAGGCGAACACCGGGGAGCTGTTTTTT	TRBV3-1/TRBV3-2	NA	NA	TRBJ2-2
CSVKRVDRAPEAFF	TGCAGCGTTAAAAGGGTCGACAGGGCGCCTGAAGCTTTCTTT	TRBV29-1	NA	TRBD1	TRBJ1-1
CASSGLAGTDTQYF	TGTGCCAGCAGTGGACTAGCAGGGACAGATACGCAGTATTTT	TRBV6-6	NA	TRBD2	TRBJ2-3
CASSQMPGHSYSNQPQHF	TGTGCCAGTAGCCAAATGCCGGGACATAGCTATAGCAATCAGCCCCAGCATTTT	TRBV19	NA	NA	TRBJ1-5
CASSQTIDRYSNQPQHF	TGTGCCAGCAGCCAAACCATCGACAGGTATAGCAATCAGCCCCAGCATTTT	TRBV4-2	NA	NA	TRBJ1-5
CASSVAGGRRADTQYF	TGTGCCAGCAGCGTAGCTGGAGGGAGGCGGGCAGATACGCAGTATTTT	TRBV9	NA	NA	TRBJ2-3
CASSLGTGPGHEQYF	TGTGCCAGCAGCCTCGGGACAGGGCCAGGCCACGAGCAGTACTTC	TRBV11-3	NA	TRBD1	TRBJ2-7
CATSTRVGANVLTF	TGTGCCACCAGCACCCGAGTTGGGGCCAACGTCCTGACTTTC	TRBV15	many	NA	TRBJ2-6
CASSPPAPGAGQDTQYF	TGTGCCAGCAGCCCCCCCGCGCCTGGGGCCGGGCAAGATACGCAGTATTTT	TRBV7-9	NA	NA	TRBJ2-3
CASKKGLAGAGYEQYF	TGTGCCAGTAAGAAGGGACTAGCGGGCGCGGGATACGAGCAGTACTTC	TRBV19	NA	TRBD2	TRBJ2-7
CASSELGDRPYEQYF	TGTGCCAGCAGTGAATTAGGGGACAGACCCTACGAGCAGTACTTC	TRBV2	NA	TRBD1	TRBJ2-7
CASSPPSGGGRGEQYF	TGTGCCAGCAGTCCCCCCTCGGGTGGCGGGAGAGGAGAGCAGTACTTC	TRBV28	once	TRBD2	TRBJ2-7
CATSRTLRDNLQMGAVGELFF	TGTGCCACCAGCAGAACTCTTCGGGACAACCTCCAAATGGGAGCGGTCGGGGAGCTGTTTTTT	TRBV15	NA	NA	TRBJ2-2
CASSDRGNTEAFF	TGTGCCAGCAGCGATAGGGGTAACACTGAAGCTTTCTTT	TRBV7-9	NA	NA	TRBJ1-1
CASSPAPGPDTQYF	TGTGCCAGCTCACCAGCTCCAGGCCCAGATACGCAGTATTTT	TRBV18	NA	NA	TRBJ2-3
CASSHHGGTEAFF	TGTGCCAGCAGCCACCACGGGGGGACTGAAGCTTTCTTT	TRBV7-9	NA	NA	TRBJ1-1
CASSPETGGGNTIYF	TGTGCCAGCAGCCCTGAGACAGGTGGAGGAAACACCATATATTTT	TRBV5-4	NA	NA	TRBJ1-3
CASSLTPSGTGELFF	TGTGCCAGCAGCTTGACTCCTAGCGGAACCGGGGAGCTGTTTTTT	TRBV5-4	NA	TRBD2	TRBJ2-2
CASRVVPLPNSPLHF	TGTGCCAGTCGAGTAGTCCCTCTGCCCAATTCACCCCTCCACTTT	TRBV27	NA	NA	TRBJ1-6
CASSAGQGVSSGANVLTF	TGTGCCAGCAGCGCCGGACAGGGGGTTAGCTCTGGGGCCAACGTCCTGACTTTC	TRBV11-3	NA	TRBD1	TRBJ2-6
CASSLWGVGALHF	TGTGCCAGCAGTTTATGGGGGGTAGGGGCCCTCCACTTT	TRBV12-3/TRBV12-4	once	NA	TRBJ1-6
CASLGYGYTF	TGTGCCAGTCTAGGCTATGGCTACACCTTC	TRBV19	NA	NA	TRBJ1-2
CASSSLAGVYEQYF	TGTGCCAGCAGCTCCCTAGCGGGGGTTTACGAGCAGTACTTC	TRBV11-2	few	TRBD2	TRBJ2-7
CASSWGQGSQETQYF	TGTGCCAGCAGCTGGGGACAGGGATCCCAAGAGACCCAGTACTTC	TRBV11-2	NA	TRBD1	TRBJ2-5
CASSPLASGKQDTQYF	TGTGCCAGCTCACCGTTAGCTAGCGGGAAACAAGATACGCAGTATTTT	TRBV18	NA	TRBD2	TRBJ2-3
CASSLDPAGPRTDTQYF	TGTGCCAGCAGCTTGGATCCAGCGGGCCCTAGGACAGATACGCAGTATTTT	TRBV5-4	once	NA	TRBJ2-3
CASRPGADTQYF	TGTGCCAGCAGGCCGGGGGCAGATACGCAGTATTTT	TRBV2	NA	NA	TRBJ2-3
CATSLAGRGYTF	TGTGCCACCAGCTTGGCAGGGCGGGGCTACACCTTC	TRBV24-1	NA	NA	TRBJ1-2
CASSPPPSGGLSTDTQYF	TGTGCCAGCTCACCACCGCCCAGCGGGGGCCTTAGCACAGATACGCAGTATTTT	TRBV18	NA	TRBD2	TRBJ2-3
CATLYRGTNSPLHF	TGTGCCACCCTTTACAGGGGAACGAATTCACCCCTCCACTTT	TRBV2	NA	TRBD1	TRBJ1-6
CASSTALTGAVSPLHF	TGTGCCAGCAGTACTGCTTTGACAGGGGCCGTGTCACCCCTCCACTTT	TRBV28	NA	TRBD1	TRBJ1-6
CAVRGGARGYTF	TGTGCCGTACGTGGGGGCGCCAGGGGCTACACCTTC	TRBV19	NA	NA	TRBJ1-2
CASSYQQGSDEKLFF	TGTGCCAGCAGCTACCAACAGGGGTCGGACGAAAAACTGTTTTTT	TRBV11-3	NA	TRBD1	TRBJ1-4
CASRPSGADTQYF	TGTGCCAGCAGGCCTAGCGGGGCAGATACGCAGTATTTT	TRBV12-3/TRBV12-4	NA	TRBD2	TRBJ2-3
CASSLAAGPNIQYF	TGTGCCAGCAGCTTAGCGGCGGGACCAAACATTCAGTACTTC	TRBV7-9	NA	NA	TRBJ2-4
CASSRRGFPQRAYQPQHF	TGTGCCAGCAGCCGACGGGGGTTCCCCCAGAGGGCCTATCAGCCCCAGCATTTT	TRBV6-2/TRBV6-3	NA	NA	TRBJ1-5
CASRRGAYNEQFF	TGTGCCAGTAGGCGGGGGGCCTACAATGAGCAGTTCTTC	TRBV19	NA	TRBD2	TRBJ2-1
CASSFPGVGETQYF	TGTGCCAGCAGCTTCCCAGGGGTAGGAGAGACCCAGTACTTC	TRBV7-2	NA	NA	TRBJ2-5
CAISESRRGLQETQYF	TGTGCCATCAGTGAGTCTCGAAGGGGCCTACAAGAGACCCAGTACTTC	TRBV10-3	NA	NA	TRBJ2-5
CATRSRGSNQPQHF	TGTGCCACCAGATCCCGGGGATCTAATCAGCCCCAGCATTTT	TRBV6-6	NA	NA	TRBJ1-5
CASSVTSGISTDTQYF	TGTGCCAGCAGCGTTACTAGCGGGATTAGCACAGATACGCAGTATTTT	TRBV7-3	NA	TRBD2	TRBJ2-3
CASSSIDSPLSYGYTF	TGTGCCAGTAGTTCAATCGACAGTCCGCTATCTTATGGCTACACCTTC	TRBV19	NA	NA	TRBJ1-2
CASSARGKKLFF	TGTGCCAGCAGCGCCCGGGGGAAAAAACTGTTTTTT	TRBV2	NA	NA	TRBJ1-4
CASSQVSDGTQYF	TGTGCCAGCAGCCAAGTCTCAGATGGGACCCAGTACTTC	TRBV3-1/TRBV3-2	NA	NA	TRBJ2-5
CASSRDSFYEQYF	TGTGCCAGCAGCAGGGACTCCTTCTACGAGCAGTACTTC	TRBV6-5	NA	NA	TRBJ2-7
CASSVAGGGSYEQYF	TGTGCCAGCAGCGTAGCTGGTGGGGGGTCCTACGAGCAGTACTTC	TRBV9	few	NA	TRBJ2-7
CASGSSETQYF	TGTGCTAGTGGTTCGTCGGAGACCCAGTACTTC	TRBV12-5	NA	NA	TRBJ2-5
CASSAGTGDSGNTIYF	TGTGCCAGCAGCGCGGGGACAGGGGACTCTGGAAACACCATATATTTT	TRBV9	NA	TRBD1	TRBJ1-3
CASSLIGGRTDTQYF	TGTGCCAGCAGTTTGATCGGGGGGCGCACAGATACGCAGTATTTT	TRBV27	few	NA	TRBJ2-3
CSASFGLRGYTF	TGCAGTGCTAGTTTCGGGTTACGAGGCTACACCTTC	TRBV20-1	NA	NA	TRBJ1-2
CASSLLAYEQYF	TGTGCCAGCAGTTTACTCGCCTACGAGCAGTACTTC	TRBV28	NA	NA	TRBJ2-7